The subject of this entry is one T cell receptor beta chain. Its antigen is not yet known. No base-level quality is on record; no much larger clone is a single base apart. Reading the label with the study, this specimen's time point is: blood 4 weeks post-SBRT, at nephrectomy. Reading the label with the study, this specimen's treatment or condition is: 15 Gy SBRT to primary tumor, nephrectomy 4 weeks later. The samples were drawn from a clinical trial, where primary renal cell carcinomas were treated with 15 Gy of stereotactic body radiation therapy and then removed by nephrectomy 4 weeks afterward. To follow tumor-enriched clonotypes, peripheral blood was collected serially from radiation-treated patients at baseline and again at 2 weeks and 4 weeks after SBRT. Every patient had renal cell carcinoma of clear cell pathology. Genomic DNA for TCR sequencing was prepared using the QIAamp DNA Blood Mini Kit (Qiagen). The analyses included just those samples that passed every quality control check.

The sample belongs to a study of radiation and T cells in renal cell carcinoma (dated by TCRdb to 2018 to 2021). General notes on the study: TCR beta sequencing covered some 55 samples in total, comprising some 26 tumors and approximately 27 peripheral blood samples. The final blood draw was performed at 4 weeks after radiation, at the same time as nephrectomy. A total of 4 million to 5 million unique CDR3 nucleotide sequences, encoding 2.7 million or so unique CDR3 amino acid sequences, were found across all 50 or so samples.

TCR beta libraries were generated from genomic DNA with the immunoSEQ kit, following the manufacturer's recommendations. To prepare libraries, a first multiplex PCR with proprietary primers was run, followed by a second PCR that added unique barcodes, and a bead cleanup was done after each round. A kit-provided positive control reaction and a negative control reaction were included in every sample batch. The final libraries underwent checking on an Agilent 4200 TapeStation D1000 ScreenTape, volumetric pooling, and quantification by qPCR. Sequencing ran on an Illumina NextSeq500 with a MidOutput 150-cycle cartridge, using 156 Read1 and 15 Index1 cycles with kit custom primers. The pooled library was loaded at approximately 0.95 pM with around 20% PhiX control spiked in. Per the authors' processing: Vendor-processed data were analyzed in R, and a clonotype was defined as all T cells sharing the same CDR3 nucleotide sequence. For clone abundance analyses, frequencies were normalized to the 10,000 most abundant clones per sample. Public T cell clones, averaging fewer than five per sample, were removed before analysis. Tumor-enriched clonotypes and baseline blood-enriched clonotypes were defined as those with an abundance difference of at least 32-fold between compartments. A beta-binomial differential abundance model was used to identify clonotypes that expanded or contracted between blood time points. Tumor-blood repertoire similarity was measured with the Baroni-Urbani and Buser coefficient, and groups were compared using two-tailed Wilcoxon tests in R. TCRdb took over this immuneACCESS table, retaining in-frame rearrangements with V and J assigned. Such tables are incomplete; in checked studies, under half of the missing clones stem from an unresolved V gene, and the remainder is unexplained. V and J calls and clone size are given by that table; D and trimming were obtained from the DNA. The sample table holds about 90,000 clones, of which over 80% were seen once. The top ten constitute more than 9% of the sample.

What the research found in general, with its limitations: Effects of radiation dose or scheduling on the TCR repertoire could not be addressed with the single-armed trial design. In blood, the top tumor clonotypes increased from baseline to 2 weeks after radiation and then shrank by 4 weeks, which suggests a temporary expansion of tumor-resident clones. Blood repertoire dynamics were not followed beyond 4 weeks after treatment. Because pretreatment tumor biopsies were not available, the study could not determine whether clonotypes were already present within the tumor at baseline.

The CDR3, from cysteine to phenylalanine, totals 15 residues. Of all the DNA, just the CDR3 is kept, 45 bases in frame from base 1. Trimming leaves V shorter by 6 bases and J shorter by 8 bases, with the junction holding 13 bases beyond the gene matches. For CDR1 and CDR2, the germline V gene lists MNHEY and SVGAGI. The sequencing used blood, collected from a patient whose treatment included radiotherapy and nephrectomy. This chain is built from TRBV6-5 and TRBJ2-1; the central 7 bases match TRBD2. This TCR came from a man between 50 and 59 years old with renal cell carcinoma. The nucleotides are TGTGCCAGCAGGTATACTAGCGTAATTGGGTATGAGCAGTTCTTC. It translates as CASRYTSVIGYEQFF.